A selection of T cell receptor beta chains follows, all from one sample in a study of graft-versus-host responses after intestinal transplantation. TCRdb keeps only in-frame clones here, not all; method: immunoSEQ multiplex PCR. The repertoire holds about 89,000 clones, with roughly nine tenths as singletons. These receptors have no known antigen. Sequencing used unstimulated CD4+ T cells sorted from spleen or lymph node cells, obtained before intestinal transplant. The receptors stem from a human donor who received an intestinal transplant. Each CDR3 is given with its conserved first and last residue. Fields, in order: J gene, V gene, clone size, D gene, CDR3 protein, CDR3 DNA. A D gene is named only where the DNA matches it firmly. A clone size is listed for some rows: how often the clone was seen (once, few, many), or a class if it is expanded.

J gene: TRBJ1-2; V gene: TRBV11-3; clone size: -; D gene: TRBD1; CDR3 protein: CASSPRTGWDGYTF; CDR3 DNA: TGTGCCAGCAGCCCAAGGACAGGGTGGGATGGCTACACCTTC
J gene: TRBJ2-1; V gene: TRBV29-1; clone size: -; D gene: -; CDR3 protein: CSVAGDLYNEQFF; CDR3 DNA: TGCAGCGTTGCAGGGGACCTTTACAATGAGCAGTTCTTC
J gene: TRBJ1-3; V gene: TRBV19; clone size: -; D gene: TRBD1; CDR3 protein: CASGDRGRSGNTIYF; CDR3 DNA: TGTGCCAGTGGCGACAGGGGGAGGTCTGGAAACACCATATATTTT
J gene: TRBJ2-5; V gene: TRBV11-3; clone size: -; D gene: -; CDR3 protein: CASSFREQETQYF; CDR3 DNA: TGTGCCAGCAGCTTTCGGGAACAAGAGACCCAGTACTTC
J gene: TRBJ2-1; V gene: TRBV25-1; clone size: -; D gene: -; CDR3 protein: CASSEWGIQGEQFF; CDR3 DNA: TGTGCCAGCAGTGAATGGGGGATACAGGGAGAGCAGTTCTTC
J gene: TRBJ2-7; V gene: TRBV6-1; clone size: once; D gene: -; CDR3 protein: CASTGFQSYEQYF; CDR3 DNA: TGTGCCAGTACAGGGTTCCAGTCCTACGAGCAGTACTTC
J gene: TRBJ1-3; V gene: TRBV7-9; clone size: -; D gene: TRBD1; CDR3 protein: CASSAGTGLGYTIYF; CDR3 DNA: TGTGCCAGCAGCGCCGGGACAGGGTTAGGGTACACCATATATTTT
J gene: TRBJ2-3; V gene: TRBV5-1; clone size: -; D gene: -; CDR3 protein: CASSRGTLRGTDTQYF; CDR3 DNA: TGCGCCAGCAGCCGAGGGACACTCCGGGGCACAGATACGCAGTATTTT
J gene: TRBJ2-2; V gene: TRBV5-1; clone size: -; D gene: TRBD1; CDR3 protein: CASSSTGVNTGELFF; CDR3 DNA: TGCGCCAGCAGCTCCACAGGGGTCAACACCGGGGAGCTGTTTTTT
J gene: TRBJ2-7; V gene: TRBV5-1; clone size: -; D gene: TRBD1; CDR3 protein: CASSWGQLPYEQYF; CDR3 DNA: TGCGCCAGCAGCTGGGGACAGTTACCGTACGAGCAGTACTTC
J gene: TRBJ1-1; V gene: TRBV5-6; clone size: -; D gene: -; CDR3 protein: CASSLGAGSHVTEAFF; CDR3 DNA: TGTGCCAGCAGCTTGGGGGCAGGGTCCCACGTCACTGAAGCTTTCTTT
J gene: TRBJ1-2; V gene: TRBV5-5; clone size: -; D gene: TRBD1; CDR3 protein: CASSFSGGAGGYTF; CDR3 DNA: TGTGCCAGCAGCTTTTCAGGGGGCGCCGGTGGCTACACCTTC
J gene: TRBJ2-5; V gene: TRBV5-1; clone size: -; D gene: -; CDR3 protein: CASSLNREETQYF; CDR3 DNA: TGCGCCAGCAGCTTGAACAGGGAGGAGACCCAGTACTTC
J gene: TRBJ1-1; V gene: TRBV9; clone size: -; D gene: TRBD1; CDR3 protein: CASSALGTGNTEAFF; CDR3 DNA: TGTGCCAGCAGCGCGCTCGGGACAGGGAACACTGAAGCTTTCTTT
J gene: TRBJ2-1; V gene: TRBV15; clone size: once; D gene: TRBD2; CDR3 protein: CATSASLAGAVSYNEQFF; CDR3 DNA: TGTGCCACCAGCGCCTCCCTAGCGGGGGCGGTCTCCTACAATGAGCAGTTCTTC
J gene: TRBJ2-7; V gene: TRBV6-6; clone size: -; D gene: -; CDR3 protein: CASSFRGPLAEQYF; CDR3 DNA: TGTGCCAGCAGTTTCCGAGGGCCCCTTGCCGAGCAGTACTTC
J gene: TRBJ1-2; V gene: TRBV30; clone size: -; D gene: -; CDR3 protein: CAWSLDRFLGGYTF; CDR3 DNA: TGTGCCTGGAGTCTCGACAGGTTCTTAGGTGGCTACACCTTC
J gene: TRBJ2-1; V gene: TRBV7-4; clone size: once; D gene: TRBD2; CDR3 protein: CASRISGVYNEQFF; CDR3 DNA: TGTGCCAGCAGAATAAGCGGGGTCTACAATGAGCAGTTCTTC
J gene: TRBJ2-5; V gene: TRBV7-7; clone size: once; D gene: -; CDR3 protein: CASSLAPTQTQYF; CDR3 DNA: TGTGCCAGCAGCTTAGCTCCTACCCAGACCCAGTACTTC
J gene: TRBJ2-6; V gene: TRBV5-6; clone size: -; D gene: -; CDR3 protein: CASSLRGPSGANVLTF; CDR3 DNA: TGTGCCAGCAGCTTACGAGGCCCCTCTGGGGCCAACGTCCTGACTTTC
J gene: TRBJ1-4; V gene: TRBV5-1; clone size: -; D gene: -; CDR3 protein: CASHSEGGGKLFF; CDR3 DNA: TGCGCCAGCCACAGCGAAGGTGGAGGAAAACTGTTTTTT
J gene: TRBJ1-6; V gene: TRBV27; clone size: -; D gene: TRBD1; CDR3 protein: CASSFSQGANSPLHF; CDR3 DNA: TGTGCCAGCAGTTTTTCACAGGGGGCTAATTCACCCCTCCACTTT
J gene: TRBJ2-3; V gene: TRBV18; clone size: once; D gene: TRBD2; CDR3 protein: CASSPASGGADTQYF; CDR3 DNA: TGTGCCAGCTCACCAGCTAGCGGGGGGGCAGATACGCAGTATTTT
J gene: TRBJ1-4; V gene: TRBV6-1; clone size: once; D gene: TRBD1; CDR3 protein: CASSARPDRDEKLFF; CDR3 DNA: TGTGCCAGCAGTGCCCGCCCGGACAGGGACGAAAAACTGTTTTTT
J gene: TRBJ1-1; V gene: TRBV13; clone size: -; D gene: -; CDR3 protein: CASSLLWTKRPDGRWVNTEAFF; CDR3 DNA: TGTGCCAGCAGCTTACTGTGGACTAAGCGTCCCGACGGCAGGTGGGTGAACACTGAAGCTTTCTTT
J gene: TRBJ1-1; V gene: TRBV5-1; clone size: -; D gene: -; CDR3 protein: CASSPRRGPNTEAFF; CDR3 DNA: TGCGCCAGCAGCCCTAGGAGGGGCCCGAACACTGAAGCTTTCTTT
J gene: TRBJ2-6; V gene: TRBV5-8; clone size: -; D gene: TRBD1; CDR3 protein: CASSLDTGAGANVLTF; CDR3 DNA: TGTGCCAGCAGCTTGGACACAGGGGCTGGGGCCAACGTCCTGACTTTC
J gene: TRBJ1-5; V gene: TRBV6-5; clone size: -; D gene: -; CDR3 protein: CASSYSATDQPQHF; CDR3 DNA: TGTGCCAGCAGTTACTCAGCAACCGATCAGCCCCAGCATTTT
J gene: TRBJ1-6; V gene: TRBV5-6; clone size: -; D gene: -; CDR3 protein: CASSLRGGANSPLHF; CDR3 DNA: TGTGCCAGCAGCTTGAGAGGGGGAGCCAATTCACCCCTCCACTTT
J gene: TRBJ2-6; V gene: TRBV9; clone size: -; D gene: -; CDR3 protein: CASSESLSRGSSDSGANVLTF; CDR3 DNA: TGTGCCAGCAGCGAGAGCCTCTCCCGGGGAAGCTCCGACTCTGGGGCCAACGTCCTGACTTTC
J gene: TRBJ2-7; V gene: TRBV29-1; clone size: -; D gene: TRBD1; CDR3 protein: CSVVSGTARGEQYF; CDR3 DNA: TGCAGCGTTGTTTCCGGGACAGCCAGGGGCGAGCAGTACTTC
J gene: TRBJ2-4; V gene: TRBV7-2; clone size: -; D gene: TRBD1; CDR3 protein: CASSLIQGAGLLAKNIQYF; CDR3 DNA: TGTGCCAGCAGCTTAATACAGGGGGCGGGCTTACTAGCCAAAAACATTCAGTACTTC
J gene: TRBJ2-7; V gene: TRBV4-3; clone size: -; D gene: TRBD2; CDR3 protein: CASSQIAGGYEQYF; CDR3 DNA: TGCGCCAGCAGCCAAATAGCGGGGGGCTACGAGCAGTACTTC
J gene: TRBJ2-7; V gene: TRBV6-5; clone size: -; D gene: TRBD1; CDR3 protein: CASSYEGQGFYEQYF; CDR3 DNA: TGTGCCAGCAGTTACGAGGGACAGGGATTCTACGAGCAGTACTTC
J gene: TRBJ1-1; V gene: TRBV7-2; clone size: -; D gene: TRBD1; CDR3 protein: CASSWGQGGGTEAFF; CDR3 DNA: TGTGCCAGCAGCTGGGGACAGGGGGGGGGCACTGAAGCTTTCTTT
J gene: TRBJ1-3; V gene: TRBV25-1; clone size: once; D gene: TRBD1; CDR3 protein: CASRPRQGRNTIYF; CDR3 DNA: TGTGCCAGCAGACCCCGACAGGGAAGAAACACCATATATTTT
J gene: TRBJ1-4; V gene: TRBV19; clone size: -; D gene: -; CDR3 protein: CASSIGGAGEKLFF; CDR3 DNA: TGTGCCAGTAGTATTGGGGGCGCCGGTGAAAAACTGTTTTTT
J gene: TRBJ1-2; V gene: TRBV11-2; clone size: once; D gene: TRBD1; CDR3 protein: CATSGGFGYGYTF; CDR3 DNA: TGTGCCACCTCAGGGGGATTTGGCTATGGCTACACCTTC